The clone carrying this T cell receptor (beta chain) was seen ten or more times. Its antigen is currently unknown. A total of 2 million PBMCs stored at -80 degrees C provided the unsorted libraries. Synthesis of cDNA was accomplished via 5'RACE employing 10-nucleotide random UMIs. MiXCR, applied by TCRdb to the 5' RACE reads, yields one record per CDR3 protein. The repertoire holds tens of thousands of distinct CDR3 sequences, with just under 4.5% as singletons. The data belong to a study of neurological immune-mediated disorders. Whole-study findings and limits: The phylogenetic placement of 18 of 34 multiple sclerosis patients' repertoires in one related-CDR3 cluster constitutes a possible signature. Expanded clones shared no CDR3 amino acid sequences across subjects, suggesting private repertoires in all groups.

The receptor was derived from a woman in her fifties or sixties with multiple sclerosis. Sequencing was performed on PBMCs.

The CDR3 protein is CSASPTHRGLAEAFF. CDR3 coding DNA: TGCAGTGCTAGCCCCACACACAGGGGGCTCGCTGAAGCTTTCTTT. The chain employs TRBV20-1 and TRBJ1-1; 9 bases match TRBD1. There are 15 residues in the CDR3. Germline V gives CDR1 DFQATT, CDR2 SNEGSKA (reference sequence). The ends lost 3 bases at V and 6 bases at J; junction bases unmatched: 11.